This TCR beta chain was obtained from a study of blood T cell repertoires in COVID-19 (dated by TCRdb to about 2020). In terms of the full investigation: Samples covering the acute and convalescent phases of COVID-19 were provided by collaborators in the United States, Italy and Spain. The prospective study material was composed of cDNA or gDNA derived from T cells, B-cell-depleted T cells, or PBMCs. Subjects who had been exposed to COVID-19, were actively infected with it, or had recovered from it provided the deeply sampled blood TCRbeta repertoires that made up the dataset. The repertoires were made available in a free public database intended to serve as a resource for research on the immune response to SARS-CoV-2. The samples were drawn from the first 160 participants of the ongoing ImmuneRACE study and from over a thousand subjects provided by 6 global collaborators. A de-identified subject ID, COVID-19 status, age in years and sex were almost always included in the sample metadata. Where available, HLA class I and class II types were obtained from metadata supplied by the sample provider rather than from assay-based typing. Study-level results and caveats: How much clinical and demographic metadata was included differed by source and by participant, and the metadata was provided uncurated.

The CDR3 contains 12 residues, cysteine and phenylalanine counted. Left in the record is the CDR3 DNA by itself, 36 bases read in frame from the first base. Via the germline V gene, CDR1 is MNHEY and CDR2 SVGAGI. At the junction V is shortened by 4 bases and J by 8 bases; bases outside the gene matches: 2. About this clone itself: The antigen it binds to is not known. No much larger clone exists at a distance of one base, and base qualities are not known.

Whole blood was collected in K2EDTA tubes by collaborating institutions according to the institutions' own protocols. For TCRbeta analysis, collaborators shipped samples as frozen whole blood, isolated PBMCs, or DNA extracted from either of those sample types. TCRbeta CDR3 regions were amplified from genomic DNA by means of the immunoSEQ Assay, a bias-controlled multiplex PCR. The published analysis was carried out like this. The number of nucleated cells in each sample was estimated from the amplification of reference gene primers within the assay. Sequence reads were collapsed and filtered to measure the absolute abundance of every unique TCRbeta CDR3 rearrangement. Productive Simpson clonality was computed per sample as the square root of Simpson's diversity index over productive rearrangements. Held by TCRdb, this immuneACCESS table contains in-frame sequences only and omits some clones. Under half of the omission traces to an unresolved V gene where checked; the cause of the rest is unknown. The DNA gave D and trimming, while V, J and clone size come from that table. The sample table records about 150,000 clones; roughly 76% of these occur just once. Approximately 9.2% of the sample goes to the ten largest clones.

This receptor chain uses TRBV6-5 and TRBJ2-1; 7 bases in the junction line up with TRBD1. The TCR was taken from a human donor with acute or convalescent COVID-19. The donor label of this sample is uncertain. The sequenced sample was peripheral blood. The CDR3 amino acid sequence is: CASSSQGYEQFF. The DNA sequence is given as TGTGCCAGCAGTTCACAGGGGTATGAGCAGTTCTTC.